The clone carrying this T cell receptor (beta chain) was detected only a few times. Assay used: immunoSEQ multiplex PCR; TCRdb lists only in-frame clones, some missing. Counted here are around 60,000 clones, around 78% occurring once; the ten biggest clones make up about 7%. Deletions cut 6 bases from V and 3 bases from J, with 14 bases between. The germline V gene encodes CDR1 MGHDK and CDR2 SYGVNS. The CDR3 loop spans 14 amino acids. The data stem from a study of radiation and T cells in renal cell carcinoma. Study-wide context: Nephrectomy followed 15 Gy stereotactic body radiation by 4 weeks.

Time point in this sample: blood 2 weeks post-SBRT. Treatment indicated: 15 Gy SBRT to primary tumor, nephrectomy 4 weeks later. The source material was blood, sampled from a patient whose treatment included radiotherapy and nephrectomy. The receptor was derived from a man aged 55 to 70 with renal cell carcinoma. This chain joins TRBV25-1 and TRBJ1-1; a possible D gene is TRBD1 (5 bases). CDR3 in DNA: TGTGCCAGCAGGGGCAGGGTAGGTCACACTGAAGCTTTCTTT. Its translation is CASRGRVGHTEAFF.